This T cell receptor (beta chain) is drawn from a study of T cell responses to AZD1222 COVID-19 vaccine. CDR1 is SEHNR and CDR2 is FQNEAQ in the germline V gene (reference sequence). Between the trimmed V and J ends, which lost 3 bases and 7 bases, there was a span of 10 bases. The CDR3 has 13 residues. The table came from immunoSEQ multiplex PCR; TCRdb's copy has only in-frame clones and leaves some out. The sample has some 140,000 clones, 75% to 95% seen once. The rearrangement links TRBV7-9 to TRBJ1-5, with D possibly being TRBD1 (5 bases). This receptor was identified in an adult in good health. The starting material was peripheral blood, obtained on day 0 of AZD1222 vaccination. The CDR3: CASSFQGEQPQHF. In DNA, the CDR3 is TGTGCCAGCAGCTTCCAGGGAGAACAGCCCCAGCATTTT.